Given below is one T cell receptor (beta chain) in context. Its antigen is still unknown. 5'RACE template switching with UMIs produced the TCR beta cDNA. Reprocessing the 5' RACE reads, TCRdb reports a single entry for every CDR3 protein and omits DNA. The data include some 440,000 distinct CDR3 sequences; the top ten clones carry 1.4%. This sample was included in a study of T cells expressing NK-cell markers. Study-wide background: The TCR beta repertoires were obtained from sorted CD3+CD56+NKG2C+, CD3+CD56+NKG2C- and CD3+CD56-NKG2C+ T cells.

Study-level points and caveats: The CD3+CD56-NKG2C+ fraction of several donors was also led by these clonotypes. The contribution of dominant NKG2C+ clonotypes to CD8+ T cells in five to seven donors was about 1.0-8%.

The CDR3 length is 14 residues. Germline V gene lookup returns CDR1 LGHDT and CDR2 YNNKEL (reference sequence). Sequenced input: blood T cells: a sorted CD56 or NKG2C T cell subset, CD4+ or CD8+ T cells, or bulk PBMC T cells (not recorded which). The clonotype comes from a woman aged 50 to 60 in good health. J is TRBJ2-1 and V is TRBV3-1. The CDR3 reads CASSQNVVPNEQFF.